This is a list of T cell receptor beta chains from one sample in a study of Ad26.COV2.S vaccination and SARS-CoV-2 variants. The table came from immunoSEQ multiplex PCR; TCRdb's copy has only in-frame clones and leaves some out. Of about 450,000 clones listed, roughly 87% were seen once; the top ten hold around 2.5%. The specimen was peripheral blood, collected in a trial of Ad26.COV2.S vaccine versus placebo. The receptors derive from a person aged 18 to 59 who received the Ad26.COV2.S COVID-19 vaccine or a placebo. The CDR3 runs from the conserved cysteine through the conserved F or W. Fields, in order: J gene, CDR3 length, V gene, clone size, D gene, CDR3 DNA, CDR3 protein. D genes are given only for firm matches. Rows give clone size only sometimes, using once, few, many, or a class for an expanded clone.

j_gene: TRBJ2-3
len: 14
v_gene: TRBV2
abundance: -
d_gene: -
CDR3nt: TGTGCCAGCAGTACCCAAGCACTAGGGGATACGCAGTATTTT
CDR3aa: CASSTQALGDTQYF

j_gene: TRBJ2-1
len: 15
v_gene: TRBV5-1
abundance: -
d_gene: TRBD1
CDR3nt: TGCGCCAGTCAGGGGGCTTCTAACCTAAACCATTTTCAGTTCTTC
CDR3aa: CASQGASNLNHFQFF

j_gene: TRBJ1-2
len: 12
v_gene: TRBV2
abundance: -
d_gene: -
CDR3nt: TGTGCCAGCAGTGCCCAGGGGAATGGCTACACCTTC
CDR3aa: CASSAQGNGYTF

j_gene: TRBJ2-5
len: 14
v_gene: TRBV7-6
abundance: -
d_gene: -
CDR3nt: TGTGCCAGCAGTCCTTGGGAAACTCAAGAGACCCAGTACTTC
CDR3aa: CASSPWETQETQYF

j_gene: TRBJ1-6
len: 15
v_gene: TRBV19
abundance: -
d_gene: -
CDR3nt: TGTGCCAGTAGGCTCGCAGGCAGGGAGAATTCACCCCTCCACTTT
CDR3aa: CASRLAGRENSPLHF

j_gene: TRBJ2-1
len: 14
v_gene: TRBV19
abundance: -
d_gene: -
CDR3nt: TGTGCCAGTAGTCTATTACTAGACGACAATGAGCAGTTCTTC
CDR3aa: CASSLLLDDNEQFF

j_gene: TRBJ2-3
len: 17
v_gene: TRBV27
abundance: -
d_gene: -
CDR3nt: TGTGCCAGCAGCCCATTGGGTCCCACTTCTAGCACAGATACGCAGTATTTT
CDR3aa: CASSPLGPTSSTDTQYF

j_gene: TRBJ1-3
len: 15
v_gene: TRBV19
abundance: once
d_gene: TRBD1
CDR3nt: TGTGCCAGTAGCAGGGACAGGGCATCTGGAAACACCATATATTTT
CDR3aa: CASSRDRASGNTIYF

j_gene: TRBJ2-1
len: 19
v_gene: TRBV9
abundance: -
d_gene: -
CDR3nt: TGTGCCAGCAGCGTAGGGTTTTGGGCCCCCTCGGGCACACTGAATGAGCAGTTCTTC
CDR3aa: CASSVGFWAPSGTLNEQFF

j_gene: TRBJ2-1
len: 15
v_gene: TRBV5-8
abundance: -
d_gene: TRBD2
CDR3nt: TGTGCCAGCAGCTTGCGCAGCGGGAGCCTTGATGAGCAGTTCTTC
CDR3aa: CASSLRSGSLDEQFF

j_gene: TRBJ2-2
len: 15
v_gene: TRBV5-4
abundance: -
d_gene: -
CDR3nt: TGTGCCAGCAGCTTGGATTTCGGGAACACCGGGGAGCTGTTTTTT
CDR3aa: CASSLDFGNTGELFF

j_gene: TRBJ2-7
len: 16
v_gene: TRBV7-2
abundance: -
d_gene: TRBD1
CDR3nt: TGTGCCAGCAGCCTCCACTACTCAGGGGGAACCTACGAGCAGTACTTC
CDR3aa: CASSLHYSGGTYEQYF

j_gene: TRBJ1-2
len: 14
v_gene: TRBV5-4
abundance: once
d_gene: -
CDR3nt: TGTGCCAGCAGCTTGGACCTAGCGAGCTATGGCTACACCTTC
CDR3aa: CASSLDLASYGYTF

j_gene: TRBJ2-2
len: 16
v_gene: TRBV9
abundance: -
d_gene: -
CDR3nt: TGTGCCAGCAGCGTAGGGAGTCTCACGGCCACCGGGGAGCTGTTTTTT
CDR3aa: CASSVGSLTATGELFF

j_gene: TRBJ2-7
len: 15
v_gene: TRBV4-3
abundance: once
d_gene: -
CDR3nt: TGCGCCAGCAGCCAAGAATTAGAGGGACCCTACGAGCAGTACTTC
CDR3aa: CASSQELEGPYEQYF

j_gene: TRBJ2-1
len: 18
v_gene: TRBV7-2
abundance: -
d_gene: -
CDR3nt: TGTGCCAGCAGCTCCGTTTTTTGGCATCAGAGTAGGTACAATGAGCAGTTCTTC
CDR3aa: CASSSVFWHQSRYNEQFF

j_gene: TRBJ2-1
len: 11
v_gene: TRBV7-2
abundance: -
d_gene: -
CDR3nt: TGTGCCAGCAGCGCCTCTAATGAGCAGTTCTTC
CDR3aa: CASSASNEQFF

j_gene: TRBJ2-3
len: 11
v_gene: TRBV7-6
abundance: -
d_gene: -
CDR3nt: TGTGCCAGCAGCTTAGCGGTTACGCAGTATTTT
CDR3aa: CASSLAVTQYF

j_gene: TRBJ2-1
len: 16
v_gene: TRBV28
abundance: -
d_gene: -
CDR3nt: TGTGCCAGCACCGTTGGGGGAGGTAGTGCCTACAATGAGCAGTTCTTC
CDR3aa: CASTVGGGSAYNEQFF

j_gene: TRBJ1-2
len: 14
v_gene: TRBV5-1
abundance: -
d_gene: TRBD1
CDR3nt: TGCGCCAGCAGCTTGGCCGGGACAGGGGATGGCTACACCTTC
CDR3aa: CASSLAGTGDGYTF

j_gene: TRBJ2-5
len: 14
v_gene: TRBV5-5
abundance: -
d_gene: TRBD1
CDR3nt: TGTGCCAGCAGCCAGGACAGGCCGCAGGGGACCCAGTACTTC
CDR3aa: CASSQDRPQGTQYF

j_gene: TRBJ1-1
len: 17
v_gene: TRBV27
abundance: -
d_gene: -
CDR3nt: TGTGCCAGCAGGACTCTCCTCGGGGGGAGGAGGAACACTGAAGCTTTCTTT
CDR3aa: CASRTLLGGRRNTEAFF

j_gene: TRBJ1-2
len: 12
v_gene: TRBV28
abundance: -
d_gene: -
CDR3nt: TGTGCCAGCAGTTTTCGATCGTATGGCTACACCTTC
CDR3aa: CASSFRSYGYTF

j_gene: TRBJ1-2
len: 13
v_gene: TRBV2
abundance: -
d_gene: -
CDR3nt: TGTGCCAGCAGCAGGCAGGGTGACTATGGCTACACCTTC
CDR3aa: CASSRQGDYGYTF

j_gene: TRBJ2-5
len: 16
v_gene: TRBV9
abundance: -
d_gene: TRBD2
CDR3nt: TGTGCCAGCAGCGTAGGAGTAGCGGGAGGCGGGGAGACCCAGTACTTC
CDR3aa: CASSVGVAGGGETQYF

j_gene: TRBJ1-5
len: 13
v_gene: TRBV2
abundance: many
d_gene: -
CDR3nt: TGTGCCAGCGGGGTATTCGGCAATCAGCCCCAGCATTTT
CDR3aa: CASGVFGNQPQHF

j_gene: TRBJ1-2
len: 13
v_gene: TRBV12-3/TRBV12-4
abundance: few
d_gene: -
CDR3nt: TGTGCCAGCAGTTTACTCGACAGCAATGGCTACACCTTC
CDR3aa: CASSLLDSNGYTF

j_gene: TRBJ1-5
len: 16
v_gene: TRBV15
abundance: -
d_gene: -
CDR3nt: TGTGCCACCAGCAGAGATCTTGGGCACCTCAATCAGCCCCAGCATTTT
CDR3aa: CATSRDLGHLNQPQHF

j_gene: TRBJ1-2
len: 15
v_gene: TRBV10-3
abundance: -
d_gene: -
CDR3nt: TGTGCCATCAGTGAGTCGGCGGGGGGGTACTATGGCTACACCTTC
CDR3aa: CAISESAGGYYGYTF

j_gene: TRBJ1-6
len: 16
v_gene: TRBV5-6
abundance: once
d_gene: -
CDR3nt: TGTGCCAGCAGCTTGGTATCGAGCTCCTATAATTCACCCCTCCACTTT
CDR3aa: CASSLVSSSYNSPLHF

j_gene: TRBJ1-6
len: 19
v_gene: TRBV3-1/TRBV3-2
abundance: -
d_gene: -
CDR3nt: TGTGCCAGCAGCCATCCTCGGGGCGCCGGGTTGGATGGTAGTTCACCCCTCCACTTT
CDR3aa: CASSHPRGAGLDGSSPLHF

j_gene: TRBJ1-2
len: 15
v_gene: TRBV5-1
abundance: -
d_gene: -
CDR3nt: TGCGCCAGCAGCCCTGGGGTTGGCTGGAACTATGGCTACACCTTC
CDR3aa: CASSPGVGWNYGYTF

j_gene: TRBJ2-7
len: 13
v_gene: TRBV20-1
abundance: -
d_gene: -
CDR3nt: TGCAGTGCTAGTAGGGCTAGAGGCTACGAGCAGTACTTC
CDR3aa: CSASRARGYEQYF

j_gene: TRBJ2-5
len: 11
v_gene: TRBV10-3
abundance: -
d_gene: -
CDR3nt: TGTGCCATCAGTGAGTCGGAGACCCAGTACTTC
CDR3aa: CAISESETQYF

j_gene: TRBJ2-5
len: 16
v_gene: TRBV4-2
abundance: -
d_gene: TRBD1
CDR3nt: TGTGCCAGCAGCCTTCCAGGGGGCGGAGGGAGAGAGACCCAGTACTTC
CDR3aa: CASSLPGGGGRETQYF

j_gene: TRBJ1-6
len: 12
v_gene: TRBV18
abundance: -
d_gene: -
CDR3nt: TGTGCCAGCTCACCAAGGAATTCACCCCTCCACTTT
CDR3aa: CASSPRNSPLHF

j_gene: TRBJ1-1
len: 15
v_gene: TRBV28
abundance: -
d_gene: TRBD1
CDR3nt: TGTGCCAGCAGCCACAGGGGGGGATCGTATACTGAAGCTTTCTTT
CDR3aa: CASSHRGGSYTEAFF

j_gene: TRBJ2-3
len: 13
v_gene: TRBV5-1
abundance: -
d_gene: -
CDR3nt: TGCGCCAGCAGCCCCGGCGCCACAGATACGCAGTATTTT
CDR3aa: CASSPGATDTQYF

j_gene: TRBJ1-2
len: 12
v_gene: TRBV20-1
abundance: -
d_gene: -
CDR3nt: TGCAGTGCTAGTGAGGGGTTCTATGGCTACACCTTC
CDR3aa: CSASEGFYGYTF

j_gene: TRBJ1-2
len: 17
v_gene: TRBV28
abundance: -
d_gene: -
CDR3nt: TGTGCCAGCAGTTTATCCGACGGGGGCTCCTGGCTGGATGGCTACACCTTC
CDR3aa: CASSLSDGGSWLDGYTF

j_gene: TRBJ2-1
len: 17
v_gene: TRBV4-2
abundance: -
d_gene: TRBD2
CDR3nt: TGTGCCAGCAGCCACCTGCCGGGAGGACTAGCCTACAATGAGCAGTTCTTC
CDR3aa: CASSHLPGGLAYNEQFF

j_gene: TRBJ2-5
len: 15
v_gene: TRBV14
abundance: -
d_gene: TRBD2
CDR3nt: TGTGCCAGCAGCCAAGATGGGAGGGACGGGGAGACCCAGTACTTC
CDR3aa: CASSQDGRDGETQYF

j_gene: TRBJ2-2
len: 17
v_gene: TRBV5-5
abundance: -
d_gene: TRBD2
CDR3nt: TGTGCCAGCACCAATCGACCAACGGGACTATACACCGGGGAGCTGTTTTTT
CDR3aa: CASTNRPTGLYTGELFF

j_gene: TRBJ2-5
len: 13
v_gene: TRBV7-6
abundance: -
d_gene: TRBD1
CDR3nt: TGTGCCAGCAGCCCCCGACAGGGAGAGACCCAGTACTTC
CDR3aa: CASSPRQGETQYF

j_gene: TRBJ2-3
len: 16
v_gene: TRBV19
abundance: -
d_gene: TRBD2
CDR3nt: TGTGCCAGTAGTATAGGCCTAGCGGGGCTTAGGGATACGCAGTATTTT
CDR3aa: CASSIGLAGLRDTQYF

j_gene: TRBJ2-3
len: 13
v_gene: TRBV6-2/TRBV6-3
abundance: -
d_gene: -
CDR3nt: TGTGCCAGCAGTTACCCAAACACAGATACGCAGTATTTT
CDR3aa: CASSYPNTDTQYF

j_gene: TRBJ2-7
len: 13
v_gene: TRBV11-2
abundance: -
d_gene: TRBD2
CDR3nt: TGTGCCAGCAGCATAGCGGGGGGCTACGAGCAGTACTTC
CDR3aa: CASSIAGGYEQYF

j_gene: TRBJ1-3
len: 17
v_gene: TRBV18
abundance: -
d_gene: TRBD1
CDR3nt: TGTGCCAGCTCACCGGAGACAGGGGGTTACTCTGGAAACACCATATATTTT
CDR3aa: CASSPETGGYSGNTIYF

j_gene: TRBJ1-4
len: 14
v_gene: TRBV27
abundance: -
d_gene: -
CDR3nt: TGTGCCAGCAGCCCGGTCAGCCAGAATGAAAAACTGTTTTTT
CDR3aa: CASSPVSQNEKLFF

j_gene: TRBJ1-2
len: 13
v_gene: TRBV18
abundance: -
d_gene: -
CDR3nt: TGTGCCAGCTCACCAAGATCCCCCGGGGGCTACACCTTC
CDR3aa: CASSPRSPGGYTF